What follows are 32 T cell receptor beta chains derived from one specimen sequenced in a study of T cells in Graves' hyperthyroidism and ophthalmopathy. Amplification of TCR beta CDR3 regions was performed using RNA transcripts as template. HTBI primers were the set used in a first-round RT-PCR of the TCR CDR3. TCRdb re-analysed the multiplex PCR reads in MiXCR, keeping a single row per CDR3 protein. The sample shows more than 350,000 distinct CDR3 sequences, around 13% of them seen only once. Material: blood. These receptors all come from a woman aged 25 to 45 with Graves' ophthalmopathy.

Comments on this clonotype: A read error may explain this, as a much larger clone is one base away. The chain recombines TRBV2 with TRBJ1-3; no firm D call. The germline CDR1 and CDR2 sequences are SNHLY and FYNNEI. V gave up 7 bases and J gave up 0 bases, with 4 bases separating them. This CDR3 region has 12 residues. The CDR3 is CASTASGNTIYF. As DNA, the CDR3 is TGTGCCAGCACTGCCTCTGGAAACACCATATATTTT.

This clonotype was observed at least ten times. This chain links TRBV5-8 with TRBJ2-7; 9 bases agree with TRBD1. This CDR3 region has 15 residues. J was trimmed by 4 bases and V by 5 bases; bases with no gene match: 10. Germline V gene data show CDR1 as SGHTS and CDR2 as YDEGEE. Here the CDR3 DNA reads TGTGCCAGCAGATTGCCGGGACAGGGTAGTTACGAGCAGTACTTC. It translates to CASRLPGQGSYEQYF.

CDR3 nucleotide sequence: TGCAGTGCTAGTAGTGGGTTTGGTCAGCCCCAGCATTTT. Encoded protein: CSASSGFGQPQHF. This chain connects TRBV20-1 to TRBJ1-5; no clear D. Germline-derived CDR1 and CDR2 are DFQATT and SNEGSKA (reference sequence). V was clipped by 3 bases and J by 6 bases, with 12 bases between them. The CDR3 contains 13 residues.

This clonotype has only a few counts. The chain carries TRBV5-6 and TRBJ2-1; D is ambiguous. This CDR3 spans 14 amino acids. Trimming removed 4 bases from V and 7 bases from J, with 15 bases in between. The germline CDR1 and CDR2 sequences are SGHDT and YYEEEE. The CDR3 loop is CASSPTLTRNEQFF. Written as DNA, the CDR3 is TGTGCCAGCAGCCCAACCCTGACGCGAAATGAGCAGTTCTTC.

The J gene is TRBJ2-3, the V gene TRBV5-6; 13 bases align to TRBD2. Germline V gene lookup returns CDR1 SGHDT and CDR2 YYEEEE. The length of the CDR3 is 16 residues. Trimming at V came to 3 bases and at J to 3 bases, leaving 4 bases not matched to a gene. CDR3 residues: CASSWGLAGRTDTQYF. The CDR3 region has the DNA TGTGCCAGCAGCTGGGGACTAGCGGGGAGAACAGATACGCAGTATTTT.

This clonotype was counted many times. The chain couples TRBV27 to TRBJ2-1; D remains unclear. CDR1 is MNHEY, CDR2 SMNVEV, per germline (reference sequence). There are 13 residues in the CDR3. Trimming removed 5 bases from V and 4 bases from J, with 9 bases in between. CDR3 sequence reads: CASSPASYNEQFF. CDR3 bases: TGTGCCAGCAGTCCTGCTAGTTACAATGAGCAGTTCTTC.

The table lists this clonotype with a few counts. The genes are TRBV5-1 and TRBJ1-4; D not resolved. Germline V gene sequence: CDR1 SGHRS, CDR2 YFSETQ. V was shortened by 0 bases and J by 7 bases, with 10 bases between the two germline ends. The CDR3 sequence is 14 residues long. DNA of the CDR3: TGCGCCAGCAGCTTGGGTTCGGAAGGTGAAAAACTGTTTTTT. Residues: CASSLGSEGEKLFF.

This clonotype has at least ten counts. The gene calls are TRBV20-1 and TRBJ1-5; no firm D call. CDR1 and CDR2 (germline): DFQATT, SNEGSKA (reference sequence). This CDR3 has 14 residues. V was trimmed by 3 bases and J by 2 bases, leaving 11 bases between them. CDR3 sequence reads: CSASNLVGNQPQHF. Written as DNA, the CDR3 is TGCAGTGCTAGTAATCTTGTTGGCAATCAGCCCCAGCATTTT.

This clonotype was detected ten times or more. The J gene is TRBJ2-1, the V gene TRBV11-2; 7 bases fit TRBD2. V gave up 0 bases and J gave up 3 bases; unmatched junction bases: 2. The CDR3 length is 15 residues. Germline CDR1 is SGHAT and CDR2 is FQNNGV. Written as DNA, the CDR3 is TGTGCCAGCAGCTTAGAGGGGACTATCTACAATGAGCAGTTCTTC. It encodes CASSLEGTIYNEQFF.

Many counts were recorded for this clonotype. The gene calls are TRBV6-2 or TRBV6-3 and TRBJ2-1; D may match TRBD1 or TRBD2 (5 bases each). Per the germline V gene, CDR1 is MNHEY and CDR2 is SVGEGT. V was pared by 7 bases and J by 0 bases, with 16 bases between. The CDR3 is 16 residues long. CDR3 bases: TGTGCCAGCATGTCGGCTAGCACAGGCTCCTACAATGAGCAGTTCTTC. Amino acids: CASMSASTGSYNEQFF.

The genes are TRBV6-5 and TRBJ2-1; 11 bases match TRBD2. Germline V gene sequence: CDR1 MNHEY, CDR2 SVGAGI. V trimming: 0 bases; J trimming: 6 bases; junction bases outside the gene matches: 7. The CDR3 sequence is 17 residues long. CDR3 loop: CASSYSASGGICNEQFF. Here the CDR3 DNA reads TGTGCCAGCAGTTACTCGGCTAGCGGGGGGATTTGCAATGAGCAGTTCTTC.

This clonotype showed up many times. V is TRBV7-9 and J is TRBJ1-4; D uncertain. Germline CDR1 and CDR2: SEHNR and FQNEAQ (reference sequence). This CDR3 is built from 15 residues. V was trimmed by 5 bases and J by 3 bases, leaving 13 bases between them. The CDR3 loop is CASSPPGWANEKLFF. For the CDR3, the DNA is TGTGCCAGCAGCCCCCCGGGATGGGCTAATGAAAAACTGTTTTTT. Looking up the rest from reference TRBV7-9 and TRBJ1-4 gives the full variable domain: DTGVSQNPRHKITKRGQNVTFRCDPISEHNRLYWYRQTLGQGPEFLTYFQNEAQLEKSRLLSDRFSAERPKGSFSTLEIQRTEQGDSAMYLCASSPPGWANEKLFFGSGTQLSVL.

Ten or more counts support this clonotype. The V call is TRBV7-6, the J call TRBJ1-6, with D unresolved. This CDR3 is built from 14 residues. Between the trimmed V and J ends, which lost 0 bases and 10 bases, there was a span of 10 bases. From germline, CDR1 is SGHVS and CDR2 FNYEAQ. The CDR3 protein is CASSLAGFGSPLHF. The DNA for the CDR3 is TGTGCCAGCAGCTTAGCCGGGTTTGGGTCACCCCTCCACTTT.

This clonotype was counted ten times or more. The J gene is TRBJ1-1, the V gene TRBV27, with D maybe TRBD1 (6 bases). The CDR3 length is 14 residues. In germline, CDR1 is MNHEY, CDR2 SMNVEV (reference sequence). Trimming pared 8 bases from V and 2 bases from J, leaving 15 bases between. In DNA form, the CDR3 reads TGTGCCAGCCAAACCAGGGGATCCAACACTGAAGCTTTCTTT. Translated, it gives CASQTRGSNTEAFF.

CDR3 region: CSADPNKAGSTDTQYF. The CDR3 bases are TGCAGTGCCGACCCCAATAAAGCGGGGAGCACAGATACGCAGTATTTT. The rearrangement joins TRBV20-1 to TRBJ2-3; 7 bases agree with TRBD2. V dropped 6 bases and J dropped 0; count of bases not matched to a gene: 12. In germline, CDR1 is DFQATT, CDR2 SNEGSKA (reference sequence). The CDR3 sequence is 16 residues long.

The chain employs TRBV7-8 and TRBJ1-6; no clear D gene. This CDR3 region has 14 residues. V was clipped by 5 bases and J by 8 bases, with 13 bases between them. CDR1 and CDR2 from the germline V gene are SGHVS and FQNEAQ. CDR3 loop: CASSPARIDSPLHF. The CDR3 nucleotides read TGTGCCAGCAGCCCCGCGAGGATAGATTCACCCCTCCACTTT. Drawing the rest from reference TRBV7-8 and TRBJ1-6, the complete variable domain is GAGVSQSPRYKVAKRGQDVALRCDPISGHVSLFWYQQALGQGPEFLTYFQNEAQLDKSGLPSDRFFAERPEGSVSTLKIQRTQQEDSAVYLCASSPARIDSPLHFGNGTRLTVT.

At least ten counts were recorded for this clonotype. The chain is built from TRBV24-1 and TRBJ2-5; D gene ambiguous. Looked up from germline, CDR1 is KGHDR and CDR2 is SFDVKD. The CDR3 consists of 15 residues. Between the trimmed V and J ends, which lost 0 bases and 5 bases, there was a span of 12 bases. Here the CDR3 DNA reads TGTGCCACCAGTGATTTGGGGCGTGACGTGGAGACCCAGTACTTC. Amino acids: CATSDLGRDVETQYF.

This clonotype has ten or more counts. V is TRBV7-2 and J is TRBJ1-1; a weak D match, TRBD1 (5 bases). Deletions cut 5 bases from V and 6 bases from J, with 22 bases between. CDR1 SGHTA and CDR2 FQGNSA come from the germline V gene. The CDR3 has 16 residues. CDR3 nucleotide sequence: TGTGCCAGCAGCCCGCGGGGGAGGGGAACAAGCGCTGAAGCTTTCTTT. Its translation: CASSPRGRGTSAEAFF. Drawing the rest from reference TRBV7-2 and TRBJ1-1, the complete variable domain is GAGVSQSPSNKVTEKGKDVELRCDPISGHTALYWYRQSLGQGLEFLIYFQGNSAPDKSGLPSDRFSAERTGGSVSTLTIQRTQQEDSAVYLCASSPRGRGTSAEAFFGQGTRLTVV.

This clonotype was seen more than once but under ten times. This chain links TRBV30 with TRBJ2-3, with 7 positions matching TRBD1. From germline, CDR1 is GTSNPN and CDR2 SVGIG (reference sequence). The length of the CDR3 is 14 residues. V trimming: 0 bases; J trimming: 0 bases; junction bases outside the gene matches: 0. The CDR3 sequence is CAWSVGQSTDTQYF. The CDR3, as DNA: TGTGCCTGGAGTGTGGGACAGAGCACAGATACGCAGTATTTT.

This clonotype was counted ten times or more. The chain joins TRBV20-1 to TRBJ2-4; D remains unclear. This CDR3 spans 12 amino acids. The germline CDR1 and CDR2 sequences are DFQATT and SNEGSKA (reference sequence). Trimming took 5 bases from V and 0 from J, leaving 5 bases between them. The CDR3 loop is CSASTAKNIQYF. The CDR3 DNA follows: TGCAGTGCTTCGACAGCCAAAAACATTCAGTACTTC.

At least ten counts were recorded for this clonotype. V and J are TRBV5-1 and TRBJ2-2; D uncertain. The V end was cut by 0 bases, the J end by 0 bases, with 12 bases between. Germline V lookup: CDR1 SGHRS, CDR2 YFSETQ. The CDR3 extends over 17 amino acids. CDR3 in DNA: TGCGCCAGCAGCTTGGATGGACGGTTGACGAACACCGGGGAGCTGTTTTTT. Protein sequence: CASSLDGRLTNTGELFF.

At least ten counts were recorded for this clonotype. DNA of the CDR3: TGTGCCAGCAGTCCCTCGGGGCGGGGGTTTAGCACAGATACGCAGTATTTT. This encodes CASSPSGRGFSTDTQYF. The rearrangement joins TRBV12-3 or TRBV12-4 to TRBJ2-3; 7 bases agree with TRBD2. J was trimmed by 0 bases and V by 5 bases; bases with no gene match: 11. There are 17 residues in the CDR3.

This clonotype was recorded at least ten times. This sequence joins TRBV6-1 and TRBJ1-2; the D gene is possibly TRBD1 (5 bases). V was shortened by 8 bases and J by 8 bases, with 15 bases between the two germline ends. The CDR3 contains 12 residues. Per germline, CDR1 MNHNS and CDR2 SASEGT. In DNA, the CDR3 is TGTGCCAGCTCCCTTGGGAGGGGAGGCTACACCTTC. Amino acid sequence: CASSLGRGGYTF.

This clonotype has only a few counts. A junction end diverges from the germline sequence, so it may reflect a read error. V gene TRBV6-1 combines with J gene TRBJ1-1, with D unclear. This CDR3 region has 13 residues. Germline CDR1 is MNHNS and CDR2 is SASEGT. For the CDR3, the DNA is TGTGCCTGCAGTAGGGAGGGAAACACTGAAGCTTTCTTT. Residues: CACSREGNTEAFF.

Ten or more counts support this clonotype. The chain uses TRBV20-1 and TRBJ2-7; the D call may be TRBD1 or TRBD2 (5 bases each). CDR1 DFQATT and CDR2 SNEGSKA come from the germline V gene (reference sequence). The CDR3 runs to 17 residues. V dropped 1 base and J dropped 3 bases, with 22 bases sitting between them. The CDR3, as DNA: TGCAGTGCTAGAGTCTTGCGCCAACTCGGGACCTTCTACGAGCAGTACTTC. Protein: CSARVLRQLGTFYEQYF.

This clonotype appeared many times. The chain is built from TRBV28 and TRBJ1-2; D ambiguous. Trimming left V 7 bases short and J 5 bases short, with 11 bases between. Germline CDR1 is MDHEN and CDR2 is SYDVKM. The CDR3 has 12 amino acids. CDR3 loop: CASTPGNYGYTF. The CDR3 coding sequence is TGTGCCAGCACCCCGGGTAATTATGGCTACACCTTC.

This clonotype was recorded many times. This sequence joins TRBV9 and TRBJ1-6; D gene unclear. Germline CDR1 is SGDLS and CDR2 is YYNGEE. V shed 4 bases and J shed 0 bases, with 11 bases lying between them. This CDR3 has 16 amino acids. CDR3 in amino acids: CASSPGGSSYNSPLHF. CDR3 coding DNA: TGTGCCAGCAGCCCGGGAGGGAGCTCCTATAATTCACCCCTCCACTTT.

Ten or more counts support this clonotype. V and J are TRBV4-1 and TRBJ2-3; D ambiguous. There are 13 residues in the CDR3. Germline V gives CDR1 MGHRA, CDR2 YSYEKL. Trimming removed 1 base at V and 6 bases at J, with 8 bases between. The CDR3 DNA follows: TGCGCCAGCAGCCAAGGATTTTCGGATACGCAGTATTTT. It specifies CASSQGFSDTQYF.

This clonotype was observed at least ten times. V usage is TRBV7-2 and J usage is TRBJ1-4, with D hard to call. Trimming cost V 5 bases and J 8 bases, with 21 bases left between them. CDR3 length equals 16 residues. In germline, CDR1 is SGHTA, CDR2 FQGNSA. CDR3 coding DNA: TGTGCCAGCAGCCCCTCCGTTGAACAGACAAGGGAAAAACTGTTTTTT. Amino acids: CASSPSVEQTREKLFF.

This clonotype came up many times. The CDR3 loop reads CASSSERHKGGTSYEQYF. CDR3 nucleotides: TGTGCCAGCAGCTCCGAGAGGCACAAGGGGGGCACATCCTACGAGCAGTACTTC. The chain uses TRBV11-1 and TRBJ2-7; D possibly matches TRBD1 or TRBD2 (6 bases each). The CDR3 loop spans 18 amino acids. V was shortened by 4 bases and J by 1 base, with 23 bases between the two germline ends. Germline V gene lookup returns CDR1 SGHAT and CDR2 FQDESV (reference sequence).

This clonotype was counted only a few times. The rearrangement uses TRBV6-5 and TRBJ2-1; D is uncertain. Trimming took 2 bases from V and 3 from J, leaving 2 bases between them. The CDR3 consists of 12 residues. CDR1 MNHEY and CDR2 SVGAGI come from the germline V gene. The CDR3 DNA reads TGTGCCAGCAGTTACAGCTACAATGAGCAGTTCTTC. Translating it yields CASSYSYNEQFF.

This clonotype was detected ten times or more. This rearrangement joins TRBV7-9 to TRBJ1-1; TRBD1 matches 9 bases. Germline trimming cut 6 bases from V and 0 bases from J; bases unmatched to any gene: 2. The CDR3 has 14 residues. Germline V lookup: CDR1 SEHNR, CDR2 FQNEAQ (reference sequence). The CDR3 protein is CASSYRGLNTEAFF. Written as DNA, the CDR3 is TGTGCCAGCAGTTACAGGGGGCTGAACACTGAAGCTTTCTTT.